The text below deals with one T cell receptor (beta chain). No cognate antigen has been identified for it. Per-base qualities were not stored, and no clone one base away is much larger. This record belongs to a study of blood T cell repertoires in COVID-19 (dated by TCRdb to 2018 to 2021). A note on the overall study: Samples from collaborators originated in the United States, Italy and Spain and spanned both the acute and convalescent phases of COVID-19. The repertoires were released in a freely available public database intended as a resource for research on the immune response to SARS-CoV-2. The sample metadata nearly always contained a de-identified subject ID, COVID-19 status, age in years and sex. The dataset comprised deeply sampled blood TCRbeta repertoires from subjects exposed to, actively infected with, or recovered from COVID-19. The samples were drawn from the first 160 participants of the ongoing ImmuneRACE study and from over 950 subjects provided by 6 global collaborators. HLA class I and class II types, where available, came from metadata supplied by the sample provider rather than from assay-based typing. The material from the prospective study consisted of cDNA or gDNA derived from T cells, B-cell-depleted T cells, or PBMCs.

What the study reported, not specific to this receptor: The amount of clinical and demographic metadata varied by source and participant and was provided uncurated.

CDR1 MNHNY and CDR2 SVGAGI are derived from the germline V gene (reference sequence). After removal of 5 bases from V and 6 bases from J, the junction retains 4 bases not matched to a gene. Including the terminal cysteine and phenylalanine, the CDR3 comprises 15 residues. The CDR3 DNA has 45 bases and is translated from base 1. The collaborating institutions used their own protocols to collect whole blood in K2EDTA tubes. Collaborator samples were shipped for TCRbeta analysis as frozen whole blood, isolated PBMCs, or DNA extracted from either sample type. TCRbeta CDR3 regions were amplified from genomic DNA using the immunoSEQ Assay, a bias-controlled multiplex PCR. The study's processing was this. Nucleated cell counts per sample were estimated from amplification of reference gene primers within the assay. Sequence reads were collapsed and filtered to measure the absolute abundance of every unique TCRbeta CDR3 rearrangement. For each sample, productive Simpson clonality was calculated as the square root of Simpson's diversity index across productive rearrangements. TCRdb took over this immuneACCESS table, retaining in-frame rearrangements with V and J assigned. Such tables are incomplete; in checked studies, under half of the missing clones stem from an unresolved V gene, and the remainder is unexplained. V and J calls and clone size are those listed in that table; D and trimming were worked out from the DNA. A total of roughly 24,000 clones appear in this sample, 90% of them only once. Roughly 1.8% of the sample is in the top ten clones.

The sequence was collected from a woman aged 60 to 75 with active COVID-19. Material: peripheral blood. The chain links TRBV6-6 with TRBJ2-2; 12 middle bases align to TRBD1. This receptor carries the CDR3 CASSPGQGASGELFF. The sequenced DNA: TGTGCCAGCAGTCCGGGACAGGGGGCCTCCGGGGAGCTGTTTTTT.